Shown below are 30 T cell receptor beta chains from a single sample sequenced in a study of cytomegalovirus exposure and HLA in healthy donors. It was with 60 Vbeta and 13 Jbeta primers that the PCR ran. Generated by immunoSEQ multiplex PCR, the TCRdb table keeps only in-frame clones and is missing some. Among about 190,000 clones listed, roughly 77% were seen once. Sample: PBMCs. These receptors were obtained from a woman aged 50 to 60 in good health and CMV-seronegative.

The rearrangement links TRBV7-8 to TRBJ2-3; perhaps TRBD2 as D (7 bases). V was pared by 5 bases and J by 2 bases, with 14 bases between. The CDR3 consists of 15 residues. The V gene's germline CDR1 is SGHVS and CDR2 FQNEAQ. The CDR3 DNA follows: TGTGCCAGCAGCCTTTGGGGGGGGCACACAGATACGCAGTATTTT. Protein product: CASSLWGGHTDTQYF.

V usage is TRBV5-1 and J usage is TRBJ2-7; 8 bases match TRBD2. V lost 0 bases and J lost 1; bases outside the gene matches: 3. This CDR3 has 15 residues. Germline V gives CDR1 SGHRS, CDR2 YFSETQ. As DNA, the CDR3 is TGCGCCAGCAGCTTGGAACGGGGGGGGTCCTACGAGCAGTACTTC. Amino acids: CASSLERGGSYEQYF.

This rearrangement joins TRBV5-1 to TRBJ2-6; the D gene is possibly TRBD1 (7 bases). Germline V gene sequence: CDR1 SGHRS, CDR2 YFSETQ. V shed 0 bases and J shed 0 bases, with 10 bases lying between them. The CDR3 covers 17 residues. CDR3 residues: CASSLGQGGSGANVLTF. CDR3 DNA: TGCGCCAGCAGCTTGGGACAGGGAGGCTCTGGGGCCAACGTCCTGACTTTC.

The chain carries TRBV14 and TRBJ2-5; no firm D call. V gave up 4 bases and J gave up 1 base, with 13 bases separating them. The CDR3 loop spans 15 amino acids. Germline CDR1 reads SGHDN; CDR2 reads FVKESK. CDR3 protein: CASSLRMGSQETQYF. For the CDR3, the DNA is TGTGCCAGCAGCCTCCGGATGGGCAGCCAAGAGACCCAGTACTTC.

The chain joins TRBV19 to TRBJ1-5, with 10 bases aligning to TRBD1. Germline CDR1 LNHDA, CDR2 SQIVND (reference sequence). The CDR3 contains 15 residues. The J segment lost 3 bases and the V segment lost 3 bases, leaving 2 bases of the junction unmatched. The CDR3 sequence: CASSIDRGPNQPQHF. The CDR3 DNA follows: TGTGCCAGTAGTATCGACAGGGGGCCCAATCAGCCCCAGCATTTT.

The genes are TRBV11-3 and TRBJ1-2, with D hard to call. V gave up 1 base and J gave up 7 bases, with 7 bases separating them. CDR1 and CDR2 from the germline V gene are SGHNT and YENEEA. The CDR3 runs 12 residues. CDR3 protein: CASSLGYSGYTF. DNA of the CDR3: TGTGCCAGCAGCTTAGGATACTCTGGCTACACCTTC.

V and J are TRBV7-9 and TRBJ1-2; D may be TRBD1 (5 bases). V dropped 1 base and J dropped 4 bases, with 22 bases sitting between them. The germline gives CDR1 SEHNR, CDR2 FQNEAQ (reference sequence). This CDR3 is built from 18 residues. CDR3 bases: TGTGCCAGCAGCTTAGGGGTCCCGGGACCGGGGGGAGGCTATGGCTACACCTTC. It yields the protein CASSLGVPGPGGGYGYTF.

V and J are TRBV18 and TRBJ1-1; TRBD1 agrees at 11 bases. Germline V lookup: CDR1 KGHSH, CDR2 LQKENI. This CDR3 has 15 residues. V lost 6 bases, J lost 3 bases, and 6 bases stayed unmatched. The CDR3 region is CASSPGQGVDTEAFF. The CDR3 DNA reads as TGTGCCAGCTCGCCGGGACAGGGGGTGGACACTGAAGCTTTCTTT.

This sequence joins TRBV11-2 and TRBJ2-5; 8 positions agree with TRBD1. There are 15 residues in the CDR3. Trimming took 5 bases from V and 5 from J; bases not matched to a gene: 10. The germline V gene encodes CDR1 SGHAT and CDR2 FQNNGV. DNA of the CDR3: TGTGCCAGCAGCCTACAGACAGGGGTTGAGGAGACCCAGTACTTC. Translating gives CASSLQTGVEETQYF.

The J gene is TRBJ2-6, the V gene TRBV19; weak D call: TRBD1 (6 bases). Germline-derived CDR1 and CDR2 are LNHDA and SQIVND (reference sequence). Deletions cut 5 bases from V and 2 bases from J, with 13 bases between. The CDR3 runs to 16 residues. The CDR3 loop reads CASSARQVTGANVLTF. For the CDR3, the DNA is TGTGCCAGTAGTGCTCGACAGGTGACTGGGGCCAACGTCCTGACTTTC.

This clone has a single count. This chain connects TRBV18 to TRBJ1-1, with D possibly TRBD1 on 5 matching bases. This CDR3 contains 14 residues. V was trimmed by 1 base and J by 5 bases, leaving 11 bases between them. The germline V gene has CDR1 KGHSH and CDR2 LQKENI. CDR3 region: CASSPRGGLTEAFF. As DNA, the CDR3 is TGTGCCAGCTCACCACGGGGGGGTCTGACTGAAGCTTTCTTT. Based on the CDR3 plus reference TRBV18 and TRBJ1-1, the full variable domain is NAGVMQNPRHLVRRRGQEARLRCSPMKGHSHVYWYRQLPEEGLKFMVYLQKENIIDESGMPKERFSAEFPKEGPSILRIQQVVRGDSAAYFCASSPRGGLTEAFFGQGTRLTVV.

V is TRBV4-1 and J is TRBJ2-3; TRBD2 matches 14 bases. Germline CDR1 reads MGHRA; CDR2 reads YSYEKL. Germline trimming cut 4 bases from V and 8 bases from J; bases unmatched to any gene: 8. The CDR3 has 16 residues. CDR3 bases: TGCGCCAGCAGCCTGGGGGGGACTAGCGGGAGTGGTACGCAGTATTTT. This codes for CASSLGGTSGSGTQYF.

This clone was seen many times. The rearrangement links TRBV6-5 to TRBJ2-7, with TRBD1 matching 12 bases. This CDR3 is 14 amino acids long. With 8 bases clipped from V and 3 bases from J, the junction kept 5 bases outside the gene matches. The germline V gene has CDR1 MNHEY and CDR2 SVGAGI. The CDR3 DNA follows: TGTGCCAGCTCCCGGGACAGGGGGCTCTACGAGCAGTACTTC. Its protein product is CASSRDRGLYEQYF.

This clone appeared a few times. The gene calls are TRBV7-9 and TRBJ1-1; D is uncertain. Trimming stripped 2 bases from V and 0 bases from J, with 10 bases between. The germline gives CDR1 SEHNR, CDR2 FQNEAQ (reference sequence). This CDR3 spans 15 amino acids. The CDR3 nucleotides read TGTGCCAGCAGCTTATCGATCGGGTTGAACACTGAAGCTTTCTTT. Translation: CASSLSIGLNTEAFF.

V gene TRBV9 combines with J gene TRBJ2-1; 7 positions agree with TRBD1. CDR1 and CDR2 from the germline V gene are SGDLS and YYNGEE. The CDR3 totals 15 residues. The trim removed 0 bases at V and 2 bases at J, leaving 2 bases unmatched. This CDR3 reads CASSVDRGTYNEQFF. DNA of the CDR3: TGTGCCAGCAGCGTAGACAGGGGTACCTACAATGAGCAGTTCTTC. The full variable domain, its missing parts supplied by reference TRBV9 and TRBJ2-1, is DSGVTQTPKHLITATGQRVTLRCSPRSGDLSVYWYQQSLDQGLQFLIQYYNGEERAKGNILERFSAQQFPDLHSELNLSSLELGDSALYFCASSVDRGTYNEQFFGPGTRLTVL.

The rearrangement joins TRBV2 to TRBJ1-5, with a possible D match to TRBD1 (5 bases). This CDR3 spans 16 amino acids. V lost 3 bases and J lost 8, with 20 bases in between. Germline V gene data show CDR1 as SNHLY and CDR2 as FYNNEI. Here the CDR3 DNA reads TGTGCCAGCAGTGACAGGGTTCGGCGAAAAGGGGAGCCCCAGCATTTT. This encodes CASSDRVRRKGEPQHF.

The chain is built from TRBV10-3 and TRBJ2-7; 11 bases fit TRBD2. There are 15 residues in the CDR3. V shed 6 bases, J shed 0 bases, and the junction held 4 bases outside the gene matches. In germline, CDR1 is ENHRY, CDR2 SYGVKD. CDR3 nucleotide sequence: TGTGCCATCAGCCCTAGCGGGGGGAACTCCTACGAGCAGTACTTC. It codes for CAISPSGGNSYEQYF.

This chain uses TRBV5-5 with TRBJ2-7; the match to TRBD1 covers 11 bases. V was clipped by 1 base and J by 5 bases; unmatched bases: 5. CDR1 SGHKS and CDR2 YYEKEE come from the germline V gene (reference sequence). The length of the CDR3 is 15 residues. The CDR3 coding sequence is TGTGCCAGCAGCTTGTGGGGACAGGGGGTTGACGAGCAGTACTTC. It encodes CASSLWGQGVDEQYF.

This clone showed up just once. V and J are TRBV2 and TRBJ1-1; D might be TRBD1 (5 bases). V was trimmed by 4 bases and J by 2 bases, leaving 17 bases between them. Germline V gene sequence: CDR1 SNHLY, CDR2 FYNNEI. The CDR3 has 16 amino acids. The CDR3: CASSGVWGGTNTEAFF. The CDR3 DNA is TGTGCCAGCAGTGGAGTTTGGGGGGGTACCAACACTGAAGCTTTCTTT.

The CDR3 here is CASSRGLAGAEVSDTQYF. In nucleotides, the CDR3 is TGCGCCAGCAGCCGGGGACTAGCGGGAGCTGAGGTGTCGGATACGCAGTATTTT. The V call is TRBV5-1, the J call TRBJ2-3; 14 bases map to TRBD2. J gave up 6 bases and V 4 bases, and 13 bases lay outside the gene matches. The germline V gene has CDR1 SGHRS and CDR2 YFSETQ. This CDR3 comprises 18 residues.

The V gene is TRBV6-1, the J gene TRBJ1-1; 7 bases line up with TRBD1. CDR3 length: 15 amino acids. Losses at the gene ends were 8 bases for V and 5 bases for J; bases not matched to a gene: 14. Germline V lookup: CDR1 MNHNS, CDR2 SASEGT. In DNA, the CDR3 is TGTGCCAGCGCTAGACAGGGCGGGTTAGAGACTGAAGCTTTCTTT. Its protein is CASARQGGLETEAFF.

This clone has more than one count but fewer than ten. The rearrangement links TRBV4-3 to TRBJ2-7; D perhaps matches TRBD2 (5 bases). The V end was cut by 1 base, the J end by 2 bases, with 9 bases between. CDR3 length equals 14 residues. The germline V gene encodes CDR1 LGHNA and CDR2 YSLEER. The CDR3 DNA is TGCGCCAGCAGCCAAGGTGCGGGCCCCTACGAGCAGTACTTC. As protein: CASSQGAGPYEQYF.

This chain links TRBV5-1 with TRBJ2-1, with 15 bases fitting TRBD2. CDR1 and CDR2 (germline): SGHRS, YFSETQ. V lost 4 bases, J lost 9 bases, and 8 bases stayed unmatched. This CDR3 has 16 residues. In DNA, the CDR3 is TGCGCCAGCAGCGGACCCGGGACTAGCGGGAGGAGTGAGCAGTTCTTC. Amino acids: CASSGPGTSGRSEQFF.

V usage is TRBV10-1 and J usage is TRBJ2-5; 13 bases line up with TRBD2. This CDR3 region has 14 residues. J lost 2 bases, V lost 10 bases, and 4 bases had no gene match. In germline, CDR1 is WNHNN, CDR2 SYGVQD (reference sequence). CDR3 in DNA: TGCGCCAATACTAGCGGGAGGGGGCAAGAGACCCAGTACTTC. Residues: CANTSGRGQETQYF.

The J gene is TRBJ1-1, the V gene TRBV5-1; 11 positions agree with TRBD1. Germline assignment: CDR1 SGHRS and CDR2 YFSETQ. After removal of 3 bases from V and 3 bases from J, the junction contained 10 bases not matched to a gene. This CDR3 is built from 17 residues. The CDR3 here is CASSSDRGHIMDTEAFF. The CDR3 DNA sequence: TGCGCCAGCAGCTCGGACAGGGGGCACATTATGGACACTGAAGCTTTCTTT.

As to this clone: Within the sample, other DNA sequences also encode this same CDR3. The V call is TRBV7-2, the J call TRBJ2-5; D gene ambiguous. Germline loops: CDR1 SGHTA, CDR2 FQGNSA. This CDR3 contains 11 residues. V was cut by 5 bases and J by 2 bases, with 3 bases left in between. CDR3 amino acids: CASSPQETQYF. CDR3 in DNA: TGTGCCAGCAGCCCGCAAGAGACCCAGTACTTC.

A remark on this clone: The germline gene is not matched at one end of the junction; a read error may be the cause. The sample contains more than one DNA sequence encoding this CDR3. V gene TRBV5-4 combines with J gene TRBJ1-3, with TRBD1 as a possible D gene (5 bases). Looked up from germline, CDR1 is SGHNT and CDR2 is YYREEE (reference sequence). The CDR3 is 14 amino acids. CDR3: CASSLGQAGNTIYF. The CDR3 region has the DNA TGTGCCAGCAGTTTGGGGCAGGCTGGAAACACCATATATTTT. Supplemented by reference TRBV5-4 and TRBJ1-3, the full variable domain reads ETGVTQSPTHLIKTRGQQVTLRCSSQSGHNTVSWYQQALGQGPQFIFQYYREEENGRGNFPPRFSGLQFPNYSSELNVNALELDDSALYLCASSLGQAGNTIYFGEGSWLTVV.

The chain links TRBV10-3 to TRBJ1-1, with D tentatively TRBD1 (5 bases). The CDR3 is 14 residues long. CDR1 is ENHRY, CDR2 SYGVKD, per germline. V dropped 7 bases and J dropped 4 bases, with 16 bases sitting between them. The CDR3 loop is CAIKQAGGVTEAFF. The CDR3 DNA follows: TGTGCCATCAAACAGGCGGGGGGTGTCACTGAAGCTTTCTTT.

This chain connects TRBV6-4 to TRBJ1-2, with 10 nucleotides matching TRBD1. Germline trimming cut 7 bases from V and 6 bases from J; bases unmatched to any gene: 2. The CDR3 has 12 amino acids. Looked up from germline, CDR1 is MRHNA and CDR2 is SNTAGT. CDR3 protein: CASTGQGDGYTF. In DNA, the CDR3 is TGTGCCAGCACCGGACAGGGGGATGGCTACACCTTC.

CDR3 loop: CASSPTITGGQETQYF. The DNA of the CDR3 is TGTGCCAGCAGCCCCACAATAACAGGGGGCCAAGAGACCCAGTACTTC. The genes are TRBV7-6 and TRBJ2-5; 8 bases match TRBD1. The CDR3 runs to 16 residues. Germline assignment: CDR1 SGHVS and CDR2 FNYEAQ. J was trimmed by 1 base and V by 5 bases; bases with no gene match: 9.